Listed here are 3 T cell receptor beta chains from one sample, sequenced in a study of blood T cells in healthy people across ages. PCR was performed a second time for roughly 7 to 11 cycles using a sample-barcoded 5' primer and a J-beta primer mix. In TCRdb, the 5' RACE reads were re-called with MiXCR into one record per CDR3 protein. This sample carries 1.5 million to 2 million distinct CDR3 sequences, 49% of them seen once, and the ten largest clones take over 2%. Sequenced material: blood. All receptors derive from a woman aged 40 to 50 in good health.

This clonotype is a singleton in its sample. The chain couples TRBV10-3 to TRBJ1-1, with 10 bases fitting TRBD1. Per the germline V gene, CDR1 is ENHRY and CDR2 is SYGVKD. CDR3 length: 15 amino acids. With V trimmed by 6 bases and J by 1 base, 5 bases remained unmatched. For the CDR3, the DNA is TGTGCCATCAGACCTGGGACAGGGGCGAACACTGAAGCTTTCTTT. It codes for CAIRPGTGANTEAFF.

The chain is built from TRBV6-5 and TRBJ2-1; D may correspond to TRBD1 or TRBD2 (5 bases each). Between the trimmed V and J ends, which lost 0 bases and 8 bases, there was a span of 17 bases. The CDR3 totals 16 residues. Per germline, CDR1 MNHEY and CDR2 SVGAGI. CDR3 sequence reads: CASSYSGTPPPYEQFF. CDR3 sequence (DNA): TGTGCCAGCAGTTACTCCGGGACCCCACCTCCGTATGAGCAGTTCTTC.

For the CDR3, the DNA is TGTGCCAGCAGCTCCTACGGGGGAGGGGGCCACAATGAGCAGTTCTTC. It yields the protein CASSSYGGGGHNEQFF. This chain connects TRBV14 to TRBJ2-1, with D perhaps matching TRBD1 or TRBD2 (7 bases each). Germline V gene sequence: CDR1 SGHDN, CDR2 FVKESK. This CDR3 is built from 16 residues. V lost 5 bases and J 5 bases, leaving 19 bases between the germline ends.